The 30 T cell receptor beta chains in this list originate from one sample, sequenced in a study of T cells after posttransplantation cyclophosphamide. The repertoire was sequenced with immunoSEQ multiplex PCR; TCRdb's copy has only in-frame clones and lacks some. The sample has approximately 39,000 clones, none seen only once. Specimen: PBMCs. These receptors were obtained from a girl between 5 and 17 years old in good health, CMV-negative, and a related stem cell transplant donor.

This clone was recorded many times. The chain joins TRBV6-5 to TRBJ2-3; a weak D match, TRBD2 (6 bases). Trimming stripped 0 bases from V and 6 bases from J, with 13 bases between. The V gene's germline CDR1 is MNHEY and CDR2 SVGAGI. The CDR3 contains 15 residues. The CDR3 region has the DNA TGTGCCAGCAGTTACTCTATCTCGGGGGAGGATACGCAGTATTTT. Its translation: CASSYSISGEDTQYF.

In its sample, this clone was seen many times. This chain joins TRBV18 and TRBJ2-7; no clear D. Germline assignment: CDR1 KGHSH and CDR2 LQKENI. V was pared by 3 bases and J by 2 bases, with 11 bases between. This CDR3 region has 14 residues. The CDR3 loop reads CASSPRSFTYEQYF. As DNA, the CDR3 is TGTGCCAGCTCACCCAGGTCCTTTACCTACGAGCAGTACTTC.

The rearrangement uses TRBV30 and TRBJ2-7; D is perhaps TRBD2 (5 bases). Trimming took off 2 bases at V and 7 bases at J, with 15 bases between the two ends. Germline assignment: CDR1 GTSNPN and CDR2 SVGIG (reference sequence). This CDR3 comprises 13 residues. This CDR3 is CAWSPRADWEQYF. DNA of the CDR3: TGTGCCTGGAGTCCGAGGGCTGACTGGGAGCAGTACTTC.

Many counts were recorded for this clone. The chain joins TRBV19 to TRBJ1-1; D perhaps matches TRBD1 (6 bases). Trimming cost V 5 bases and J 0 bases, with 10 bases left between them. This CDR3 is 14 amino acids long. Germline CDR1 is LNHDA and CDR2 is SQIVND (reference sequence). The CDR3 reads CASSFGGLNTEAFF. CDR3 coding DNA: TGTGCCAGTAGTTTCGGGGGGCTGAACACTGAAGCTTTCTTT.

The rearrangement uses TRBV4-3 and TRBJ2-5, with 11 bases lining up with TRBD2. The CDR3 covers 16 residues. The J segment lost 5 bases and the V segment lost 3 bases, leaving 8 bases of the junction unmatched. CDR1 and CDR2 (germline): LGHNA, YSLEER. CDR3 DNA sequence: TGCGCCAGCAGCCATTTAGCGGGAGGGCCCTCGGAGACCCAGTACTTC. Encoded protein: CASSHLAGGPSETQYF.

This clone was found many times. The chain is built from TRBV5-1 and TRBJ1-5; 11 bases map to TRBD1. This CDR3 has 15 amino acids. V lost 4 bases and J lost 6; bases outside the gene matches: 6. The germline gives CDR1 SGHRS, CDR2 YFSETQ. The CDR3 DNA is TGCGCCAGCAGCACCGGACAGGGGGCCTCTCAGCCCCAGCATTTT. Protein: CASSTGQGASQPQHF.

Only a few counts were recorded for this clone. This chain links TRBV6-5 with TRBJ2-5; 8 positions agree with TRBD2. Judging by the DNA end, TRBJ2-7 fits better; the J call may be wrong. This CDR3 contains 14 residues. The germline V gene encodes CDR1 MNHEY and CDR2 SVGAGI. CDR3 DNA sequence: TGTGCCAGCAGCCCAATAGCGGGAAACTACGAGCAGTACTTC. Its protein is CASSPIAGNYEQYF.

A few counts support this clone. The rearrangement links TRBV30 to TRBJ1-1; the D gene is possibly TRBD1 (5 bases). CDR1 is GTSNPN, CDR2 SVGIG, per germline (reference sequence). V was clipped by 0 bases and J by 7 bases, with 15 bases between them. The CDR3 runs to 14 residues. CDR3 bases: TGTGCCTGGAGTGTAACCCCGACCGGGGGTGAAGCTTTCTTT. Its protein product is CAWSVTPTGGEAFF.

The chain links TRBV28 to TRBJ2-3; 11 positions match TRBD2. This CDR3 has 16 residues. Per the germline V gene, CDR1 is MDHEN and CDR2 is SYDVKM. Trimming removed 6 bases from V and 3 bases from J; junction bases left unmatched: 8. In DNA form, the CDR3 reads TGTGCCAGCAGACGCTTAGCGGGAGGGCTGACAGATACGCAGTATTTT. This encodes CASRRLAGGLTDTQYF.

This clone was seen at least ten times. This sequence joins TRBV10-3 and TRBJ1-3, with D possibly matching TRBD1 (6 bases). Germline lookup yields CDR1 ENHRY and CDR2 SYGVKD. This CDR3 is 15 amino acids long. V shed 0 bases and J shed 4 bases, with 10 bases lying between them. For the CDR3, the DNA is TGTGCCATCAGTGAGTCGAGGCAGGGGGGAAACACCATATATTTT. This gives the protein CAISESRQGGNTIYF.

This clone was seen many times. V gene TRBV29-1 combines with J gene TRBJ2-7, with 7 nucleotides matching TRBD1. V lost 6 bases and J lost 5; bases outside the gene matches: 16. CDR1 SQVTM and CDR2 ANQGSEA come from the germline V gene. This CDR3 has 15 residues. The CDR3 is CSVPSRGWDSDEQYF. Written as DNA, the CDR3 is TGCAGCGTGCCGAGCCGAGGATGGGACAGTGACGAGCAGTACTTC.

There are many counts of this clone. The chain has TRBV30 and TRBJ1-1; D call uncertain. Trimming took 1 base from V and 3 from J, leaving 9 bases between them. The CDR3 length is 13 residues. Germline V gene sequence: CDR1 GTSNPN, CDR2 SVGIG (reference sequence). The CDR3 reads CAWSGAGYTEAFF. In DNA, the CDR3 is TGTGCCTGGAGTGGGGCAGGATACACTGAAGCTTTCTTT.

In its sample, this clone was seen a few times. The chain employs TRBV11-2 and TRBJ2-1; D may be TRBD2 (5 bases). V lost 0 bases, J lost 4 bases, and 7 bases lay in between. The length of the CDR3 is 14 residues. Per the germline V gene, CDR1 is SGHAT and CDR2 is FQNNGV. The CDR3 is CASSLELVYNEQFF. The CDR3 nucleotides are TGTGCCAGCAGCTTAGAACTAGTATACAATGAGCAGTTCTTC.

The chain is built from TRBV6-5 and TRBJ2-5; D is undetermined. Germline assignment: CDR1 MNHEY and CDR2 SVGAGI. This CDR3 spans 13 amino acids. The ends were cut back, 6 bases at V and 3 bases at J, with 11 bases in the middle. The CDR3 DNA reads as TGTGCCAGCAGCAACGACAATGAAGAGACCCAGTACTTC. This codes for CASSNDNEETQYF.

This clone was detected a few times. The chain uses TRBV7-6 and TRBJ1-4; D may be TRBD1 (5 bases). The CDR3 totals 17 residues. V shed 1 base and J shed 4 bases, with 16 bases lying between them. The germline CDR1 and CDR2 sequences are SGHVS and FNYEAQ. The CDR3 spells CASSLGPPVGLNEKLFF. DNA of the CDR3: TGTGCCAGCAGCTTAGGACCCCCCGTGGGGCTTAATGAAAAACTGTTTTTT.

Ten or more counts support this clone. CDR3 DNA: TGTGCCAGCAGCCAAGCTTTGGGCGGGACCGACGAGCAGTACTTC. Amino acid sequence: CASSQALGGTDEQYF. The chain has TRBV4-2 and TRBJ2-7, with a possible D match to TRBD2 (6 bases). The CDR3 is 15 amino acids. Trimming took off 1 base at V and 5 bases at J, with 15 bases between the two ends. Germline CDR1 and CDR2: LGHNA and YNFKEQ.

The table lists this clone with many counts. The chain links TRBV20-1 to TRBJ2-1; unclear D gene. Trimming took off 3 bases at V and 10 bases at J, with 10 bases between the two ends. CDR1 and CDR2 (germline): DFQATT, SNEGSKA (reference sequence). The CDR3 has 11 amino acids. The CDR3 region is CSARVTWEQFF. In DNA, the CDR3 is TGCAGTGCTAGGGTCACATGGGAGCAGTTCTTC.

There are many counts of this clone. The chain has TRBV9 and TRBJ1-1, with 10 bases matching TRBD1. This CDR3 is 15 amino acids long. Germline trimming cut 0 bases from V and 6 bases from J; bases unmatched to any gene: 5. Germline-derived CDR1 and CDR2 are SGDLS and YYNGEE. CDR3 bases: TGTGCCAGCAGCGTAGAGGGACAGGGGATCGCTGAAGCTTTCTTT. Translated, it gives CASSVEGQGIAEAFF.

The sample holds a few counts of this clone. The rearrangement uses TRBV5-6 and TRBJ2-1; TRBD2 might be the D (6 bases). The germline CDR1 and CDR2 sequences are SGHDT and YYEEEE. Trimming removed 0 bases from V and 6 bases from J, with 10 bases in between. The CDR3 spans 14 residues. The CDR3 DNA reads TGTGCCAGCAGCTTGGGACTAGTTCCCAATGAGCAGTTCTTC. Encoded protein: CASSLGLVPNEQFF.

This clone was observed many times. The CDR3 nucleotides read TGTGCCAGCAGTTTCGGAGAGGTCTATGGCTACACCTTC. Protein product: CASSFGEVYGYTF. This sequence joins TRBV6-5 and TRBJ1-2, with D unresolved. The CDR3 totals 13 residues. Looked up from germline, CDR1 is MNHEY and CDR2 is SVGAGI. The V end was cut by 4 bases, the J end by 4 bases, with 10 bases between.

This clone has just a few counts. This chain links TRBV7-8 with TRBJ2-7; 10 bases fit TRBD2. Germline assignment: CDR1 SGHVS and CDR2 FQNEAQ. V was pared by 0 bases and J by 6 bases, with 11 bases of the junction left unmatched. There are 17 residues in the CDR3. CDR3 in amino acids: CASSLAPYSGRISEQYF. The CDR3 DNA sequence: TGTGCCAGCAGCTTAGCGCCCTATAGCGGGAGGATAAGCGAGCAGTACTTC.

At least ten counts were recorded for this clone. The V call is TRBV11-2, the J call TRBJ2-7, with a possible D match to TRBD1 (6 bases). The CDR3 runs to 15 residues. Deletions cut 0 bases from V and 2 bases from J, with 11 bases between. Germline V gives CDR1 SGHAT, CDR2 FQNNGV. CDR3 sequence reads: CASSLEGTPPYEQYF. CDR3 bases: TGTGCCAGCAGCTTAGAGGGGACACCTCCCTACGAGCAGTACTTC.

This clone was counted at least ten times. CDR3 DNA: TGCAGCGGCTGGGCGGGCGGTAACAATCAGCCCCAGCATTTT. Translating it yields CSGWAGGNNQPQHF. This chain uses TRBV29-1 with TRBJ1-5; no firm D call. V shed 7 bases and J shed 3 bases, with 16 bases lying between them. This CDR3 comprises 14 residues. From germline, CDR1 is SQVTM and CDR2 ANQGSEA.

The table lists this clone with many counts. The rearrangement joins TRBV7-3 to TRBJ2-3; TRBD2 matches 11 bases. The CDR3 runs 15 residues. V shed 2 bases and J 4 bases; nucleotides not matched to a gene: 2. The germline V gene encodes CDR1 SGHTA and CDR2 FQGTGA. In DNA form, the CDR3 reads TGTGCCAGCAGCTTACTAGCGGGAGGCGCAGATACGCAGTATTTT. Translated, it gives CASSLLAGGADTQYF. The entire variable domain, with the rest obtained from reference TRBV7-3 and TRBJ2-3, is as follows: GAGVSQTPSNKVTEKGKYVELRCDPISGHTALYWYRQSLGQGPEFLIYFQGTGAADDSGLPNDRFFAVRPEGSVSTLKIQRTERGDSAVYLCASSLLAGGADTQYFGPGTRLTVL.

This clone was recorded many times. The rearrangement uses TRBV4-3 and TRBJ1-1; maybe TRBD1 (5 bases). The CDR3 covers 15 residues. The ends were cut back, 2 bases at V and 3 bases at J, with 13 bases in the middle. Germline loops: CDR1 LGHNA, CDR2 YSLEER. Written as DNA, the CDR3 is TGCGCCAGCAGCCAATGGGGCGGAGGGGACACTGAAGCTTTCTTT. Protein: CASSQWGGGDTEAFF.

This clone was seen ten or more times. This chain joins TRBV5-6 and TRBJ1-1; no clear D gene. Germline V lookup: CDR1 SGHDT, CDR2 YYEEEE. V dropped 2 bases and J dropped 1 base, with 9 bases sitting between them. CDR3 length: 14 amino acids. The DNA for the CDR3 is TGTGCCAGCAGCTTTTCTGACAAGAACACTGAAGCTTTCTTT. Amino acid sequence: CASSFSDKNTEAFF.

In this sample, this clone turned up many times. This rearrangement joins TRBV5-1 to TRBJ2-3; 8 bases are a match to TRBD1. Per germline, CDR1 SGHRS and CDR2 YFSETQ. The CDR3 length is 14 residues. The trim removed 3 bases at V and 5 bases at J, leaving 5 bases unmatched. CDR3 region: CASSSQGVEDTQYF. The CDR3 bases are TGCGCCAGCAGCTCACAGGGGGTGGAAGATACGCAGTATTTT.

This clone showed up many times. J is TRBJ2-7 and V is TRBV9, with unresolved D. The CDR3 runs 14 residues. CDR1 is SGDLS and CDR2 is YYNGEE in the germline V gene. V lost 0 bases and J lost 1, with 8 bases in between. The CDR3 loop is CASSVGAGSYEQYF. The CDR3 nucleotides are TGTGCCAGCAGCGTAGGGGCAGGATCCTACGAGCAGTACTTC.

This clone appeared many times. V is TRBV20-1 and J is TRBJ2-7, with D maybe TRBD2 (6 bases). Trimming left V 6 bases short and J 7 bases short, with 10 bases between. Germline-derived CDR1 and CDR2 are DFQATT and SNEGSKA (reference sequence). The length of the CDR3 is 10 residues. CDR3 nucleotide sequence: TGCAGTGCCCCACGGGGGGAGCAGTACTTC. It yields the protein CSAPRGEQYF.

The sample holds a few counts of this clone. The chain couples TRBV6-5 to TRBJ1-2; D possibly corresponds to TRBD1 (5 bases). The CDR3 has 16 amino acids. Trimming pared 2 bases from V and 4 bases from J, leaving 17 bases between. Germline CDR1 is MNHEY and CDR2 is SVGAGI. The CDR3 sequence: CASSYLTGTESYGYTF. In nucleotides, the CDR3 is TGTGCCAGCAGTTACCTCACCGGGACTGAGTCCTATGGCTACACCTTC.